This T cell receptor (beta chain) is from a study of shared clonotypes between healthy human individuals. Worth noting for this clone: What it recognizes is unknown.

V was shortened by 5 bases and J by 0 bases, with 10 bases between the two germline ends. The germline V gene has CDR1 SGHVS and CDR2 FQNEAQ. This CDR3 is built from 14 residues. Whole-study findings and limits: Larger estimated richness was generally seen in naive subsets than in memory subsets.

Naive CD8 cells were CD45RO-negative, positively selected for CCR7, excluding terminally differentiated effector memory CD45RA+ cells. Every one of the donors was a Caucasian adult that lived in Nashville, Tennessee. The material for each subset, its genomic DNA, was split evenly across several immunoSEQ plates. The method was immunoSEQ multiplex PCR; TCRdb's version includes in-frame clones alone and lacks a portion of them. This table holds about 2.1 million clones, more than 85% found once. The clonotype was recovered from a man younger than 30 in good health. Some clones in this sample may be carry-over from other donors' samples. The sample was naive CD8+ T cells from PBMCs. The chain is built from TRBV7-8 and TRBJ1-2; D is ambiguous. The CDR3 sequence is CASSPREPNYGYTF. CDR3 nucleotide sequence: TGTGCCAGCAGCCCCCGGGAACCTAACTATGGCTACACCTTC.